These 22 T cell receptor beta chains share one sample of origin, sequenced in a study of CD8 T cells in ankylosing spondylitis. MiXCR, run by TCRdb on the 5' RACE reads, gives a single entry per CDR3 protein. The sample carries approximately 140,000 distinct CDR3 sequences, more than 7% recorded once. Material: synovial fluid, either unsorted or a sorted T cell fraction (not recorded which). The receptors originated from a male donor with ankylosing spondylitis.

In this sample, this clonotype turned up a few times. The CDR3 nucleotides read TGTGCCAGCAGTGGACATGTCTCCTACGAGCAGTACTTC. It is translated as CASSGHVSYEQYF. This chain links TRBV6-2 or TRBV6-3 with TRBJ2-7, with D possibly TRBD1 on 5 matching bases. Trimming cost V 5 bases and J 0 bases, with 8 bases left between them. Germline-derived CDR1 and CDR2 are MNHEY and SVGEGT. The CDR3 loop spans 13 amino acids.

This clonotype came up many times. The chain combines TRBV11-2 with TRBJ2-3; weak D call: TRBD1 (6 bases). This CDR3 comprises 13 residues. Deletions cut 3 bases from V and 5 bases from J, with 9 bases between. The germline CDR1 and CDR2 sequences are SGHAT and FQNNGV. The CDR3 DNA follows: TGTGCCAGCAGCTTTTTCAGGGGAGATACGCAGTATTTT. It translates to CASSFFRGDTQYF.

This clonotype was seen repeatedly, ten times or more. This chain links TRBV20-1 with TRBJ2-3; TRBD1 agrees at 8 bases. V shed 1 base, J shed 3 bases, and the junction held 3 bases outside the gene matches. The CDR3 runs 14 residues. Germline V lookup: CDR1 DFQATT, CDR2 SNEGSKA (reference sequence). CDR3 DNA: TGCAGTGCTAGAGTGGACAGGGTGACAGATACGCAGTATTTT. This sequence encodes CSARVDRVTDTQYF.

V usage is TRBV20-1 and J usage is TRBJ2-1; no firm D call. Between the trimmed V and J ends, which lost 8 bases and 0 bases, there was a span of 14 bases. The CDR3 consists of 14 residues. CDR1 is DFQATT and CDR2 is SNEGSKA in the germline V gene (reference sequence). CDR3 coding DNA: TGCAGTCTCCGGTGGTATCGCTCCTACAATGAGCAGTTCTTC. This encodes CSLRWYRSYNEQFF.

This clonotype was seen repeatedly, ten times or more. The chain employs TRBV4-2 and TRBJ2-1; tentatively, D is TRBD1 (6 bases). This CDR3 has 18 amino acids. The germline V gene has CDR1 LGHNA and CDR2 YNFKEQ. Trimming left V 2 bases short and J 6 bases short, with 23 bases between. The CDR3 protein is CASSQRSPVTRGGNEQFF. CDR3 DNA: TGTGCCAGCAGCCAAAGAAGCCCCGTGACGAGAGGGGGCAATGAGCAGTTCTTC.

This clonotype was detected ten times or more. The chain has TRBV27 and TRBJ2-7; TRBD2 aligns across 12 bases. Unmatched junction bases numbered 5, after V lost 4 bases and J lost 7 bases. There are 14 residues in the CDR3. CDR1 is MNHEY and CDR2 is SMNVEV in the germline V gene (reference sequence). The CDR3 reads CASSSHGLAGEQYF. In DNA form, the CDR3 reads TGTGCCAGCAGTTCCCACGGACTAGCGGGGGAGCAGTACTTC.

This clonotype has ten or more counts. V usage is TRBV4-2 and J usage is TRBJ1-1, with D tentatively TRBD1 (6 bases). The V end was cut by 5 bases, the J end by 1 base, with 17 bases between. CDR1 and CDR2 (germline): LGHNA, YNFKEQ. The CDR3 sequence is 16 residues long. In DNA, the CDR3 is TGTGCCAGCAGCTCAAAGGGGGGGACGGAGAACACTGAAGCTTTCTTT. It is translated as CASSSKGGTENTEAFF.

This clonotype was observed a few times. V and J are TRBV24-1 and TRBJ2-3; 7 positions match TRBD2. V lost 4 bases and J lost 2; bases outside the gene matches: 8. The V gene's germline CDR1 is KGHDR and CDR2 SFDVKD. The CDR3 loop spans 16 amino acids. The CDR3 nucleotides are TGTGCCACCAGTGAAAGCCGGGACTACTTCACAGATACGCAGTATTTT. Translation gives CATSESRDYFTDTQYF.

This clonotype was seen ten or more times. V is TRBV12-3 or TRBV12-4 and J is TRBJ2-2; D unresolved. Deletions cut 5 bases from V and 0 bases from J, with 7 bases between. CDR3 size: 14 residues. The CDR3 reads CASSQQTNTGELFF. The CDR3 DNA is TGTGCCAGCAGTCAACAGACGAACACCGGGGAGCTGTTTTTT.

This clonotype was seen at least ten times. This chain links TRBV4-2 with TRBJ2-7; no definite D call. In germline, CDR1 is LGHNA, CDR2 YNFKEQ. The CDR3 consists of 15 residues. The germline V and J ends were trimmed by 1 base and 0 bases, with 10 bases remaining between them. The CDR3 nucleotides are TGTGCCAGCAGCCAAGGGATTTCGGGCTCCTACGAGCAGTACTTC. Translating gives CASSQGISGSYEQYF.

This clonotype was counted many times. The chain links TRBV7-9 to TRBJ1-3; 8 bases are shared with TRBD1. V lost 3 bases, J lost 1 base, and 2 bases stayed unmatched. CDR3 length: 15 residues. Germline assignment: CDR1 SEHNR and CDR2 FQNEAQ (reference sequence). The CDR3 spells CASSFQGASGNTIYF. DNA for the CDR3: TGTGCCAGCAGCTTTCAGGGGGCGTCTGGAAACACCATATATTTT.

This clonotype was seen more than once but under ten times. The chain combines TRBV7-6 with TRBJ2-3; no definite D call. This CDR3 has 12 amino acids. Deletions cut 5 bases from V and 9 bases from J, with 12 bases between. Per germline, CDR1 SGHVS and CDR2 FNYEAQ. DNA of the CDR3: TGTGCCAGCAGCCCAGGTTTTGCCACGCAGTATTTT. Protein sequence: CASSPGFATQYF.

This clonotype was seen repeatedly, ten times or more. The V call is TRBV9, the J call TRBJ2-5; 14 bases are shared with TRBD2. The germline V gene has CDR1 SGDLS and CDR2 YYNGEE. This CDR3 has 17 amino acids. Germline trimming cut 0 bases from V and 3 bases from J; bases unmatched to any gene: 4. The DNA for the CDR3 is TGTGCCAGCAGCGTAGGACTAGCGGGGGGGGGAGAAGAGACCCAGTACTTC. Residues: CASSVGLAGGGEETQYF. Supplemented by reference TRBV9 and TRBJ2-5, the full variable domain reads DSGVTQTPKHLITATGQRVTLRCSPRSGDLSVYWYQQSLDQGLQFLIQYYNGEERAKGNILERFSAQQFPDLHSELNLSSLELGDSALYFCASSVGLAGGGEETQYFGPGTRLLVL.

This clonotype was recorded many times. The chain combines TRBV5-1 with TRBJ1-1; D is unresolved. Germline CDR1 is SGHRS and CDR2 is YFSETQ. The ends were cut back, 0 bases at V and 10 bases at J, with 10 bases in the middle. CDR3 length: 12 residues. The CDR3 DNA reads TGCGCCAGCAGCTTGGACGGGCGGGGAGCTTTCTTT. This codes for CASSLDGRGAFF.

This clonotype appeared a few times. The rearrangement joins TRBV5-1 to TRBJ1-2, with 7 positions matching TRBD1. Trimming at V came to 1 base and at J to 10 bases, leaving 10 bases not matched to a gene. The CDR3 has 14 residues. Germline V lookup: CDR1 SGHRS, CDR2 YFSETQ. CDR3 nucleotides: TGCGCCAGCAGCTTGTACGCAGGGGGAGATTTCTACACCTTC. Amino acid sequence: CASSLYAGGDFYTF.

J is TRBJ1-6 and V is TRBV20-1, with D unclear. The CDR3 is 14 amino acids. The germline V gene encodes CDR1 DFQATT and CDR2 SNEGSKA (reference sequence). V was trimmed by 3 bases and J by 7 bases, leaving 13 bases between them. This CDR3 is CSASRVLGNSPLHF. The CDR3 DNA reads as TGCAGTGCTAGTAGGGTCCTCGGAAATTCACCCCTCCACTTT.

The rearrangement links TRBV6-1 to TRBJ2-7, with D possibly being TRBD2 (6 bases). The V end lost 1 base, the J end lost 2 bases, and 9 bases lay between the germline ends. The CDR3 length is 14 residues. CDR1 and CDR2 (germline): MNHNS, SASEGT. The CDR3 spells CASSEEWRAYEQYF. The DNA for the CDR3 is TGTGCCAGCAGTGAAGAGTGGAGGGCCTACGAGCAGTACTTC.

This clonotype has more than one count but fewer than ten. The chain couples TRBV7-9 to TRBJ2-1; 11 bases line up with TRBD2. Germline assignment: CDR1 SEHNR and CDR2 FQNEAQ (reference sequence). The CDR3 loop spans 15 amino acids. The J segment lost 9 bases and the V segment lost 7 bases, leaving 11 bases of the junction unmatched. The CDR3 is CASKLGLAGGGEQFF. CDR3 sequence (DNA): TGTGCCAGCAAACTAGGACTAGCGGGTGGGGGTGAGCAGTTCTTC.

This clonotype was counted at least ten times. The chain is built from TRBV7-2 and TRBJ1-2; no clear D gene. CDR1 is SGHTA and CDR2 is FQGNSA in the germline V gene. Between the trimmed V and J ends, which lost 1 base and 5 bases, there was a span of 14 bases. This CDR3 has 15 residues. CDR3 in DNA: TGTGCCAGCAGCTTAGGTCTTACCACTACGTATGGCTACACCTTC. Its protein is CASSLGLTTTYGYTF.

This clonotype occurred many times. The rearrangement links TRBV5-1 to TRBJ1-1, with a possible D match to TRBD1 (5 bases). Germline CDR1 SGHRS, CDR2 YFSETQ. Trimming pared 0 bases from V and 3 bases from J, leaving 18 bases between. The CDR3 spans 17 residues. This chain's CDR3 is CASSLARQGLYDTEAFF. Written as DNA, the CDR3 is TGCGCCAGCAGCTTGGCACGCCAGGGACTCTATGACACTGAAGCTTTCTTT.

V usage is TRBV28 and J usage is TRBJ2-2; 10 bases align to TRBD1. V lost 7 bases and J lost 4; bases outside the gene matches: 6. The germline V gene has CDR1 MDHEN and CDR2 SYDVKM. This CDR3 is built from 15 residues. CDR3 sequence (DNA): TGTGCCAGCAAGACATGGGACAGGGGCACCGGGGAGCTGTTTTTT. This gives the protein CASKTWDRGTGELFF. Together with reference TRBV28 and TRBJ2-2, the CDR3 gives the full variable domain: DVKVTQSSRYLVKRTGEKVFLECVQDMDHENMFWYRQDPGLGLRLIYFSYDVKMKEKGDIPEGYSVSREKKERFSLILESASTNQTSMYLCASKTWDRGTGELFFGEGSRLTVL.

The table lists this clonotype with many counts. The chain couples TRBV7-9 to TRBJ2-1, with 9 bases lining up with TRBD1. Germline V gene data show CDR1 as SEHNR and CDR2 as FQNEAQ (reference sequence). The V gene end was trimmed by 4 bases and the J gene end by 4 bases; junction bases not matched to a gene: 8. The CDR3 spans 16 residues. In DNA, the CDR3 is TGTGCCAGCAGCTCCCCCGGGACAGGGTGGTACAATGAGCAGTTCTTC. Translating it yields CASSSPGTGWYNEQFF.